These T cell receptor beta chains were read from a single sample in a study of T cell responses to AZD1222 COVID-19 vaccine. The protocol was immunoSEQ multiplex PCR, while the TCRdb copy is restricted to in-frame clones and leaves out a portion. The data contain 95,000 or so clones, about nine tenths of them singletons. Source: peripheral blood, taken on day 0 of MenACWY control vaccination. All receptors come from an adult in good health. The CDR3 runs from the conserved cysteine through the conserved F or W. A D gene is named only where the DNA matches it firmly. Clone sizes are given selectively: once, few, many, or a class where the clone is expanded.

clone_size	d_call	j_call	v_call	cdr3_nt	cdr3_aa
-	-	TRBJ1-1	TRBV30	TGTGCCTGGAGGGAGGGCCTGAACACTGAAGCTTTCTTT	CAWREGLNTEAFF
-	-	TRBJ1-4	TRBV6-5	TGTGCCAGCAGTTACTCGGCAGGGGCTAATGAAAAACTGTTTTTT	CASSYSAGANEKLFF
-	-	TRBJ1-3	TRBV7-6	TGTGCCAGCAGCTTAGTGGGTACGGCACCTAGCTCTGGAAACACCATATATTTT	CASSLVGTAPSSGNTIYF
once	-	TRBJ2-5	TRBV19	TGTGCCAGTAGTATGGGACTGCTCCGAGAGACCCAGTACTTC	CASSMGLLRETQYF
once	TRBD2	TRBJ2-5	TRBV7-9	TGTGCCAGCAGCCTCCCAAAGGGACTATTTGGAGAGACCCAGTACTTC	CASSLPKGLFGETQYF
-	TRBD2	TRBJ2-5	TRBV7-2	TGTGCCAGCAGCTTAGCACTAGCGGGGGATGAGACCCAGTACTTC	CASSLALAGDETQYF
-	-	TRBJ1-5	TRBV21-1	TGTGCCAGCAGCGCGCGGTACGGACAGTCCCTCTCTCCCCAGCATTTT	CASSARYGQSLSPQHF
-	-	TRBJ1-5	TRBV4-3	TGCGCCAGCAGCCAAGAAACCGGACGAAATCAGCCCCAGCATTTT	CASSQETGRNQPQHF
-	-	TRBJ1-4	TRBV11-2	TGTGCCAGCAGCCCTCACGGGGGAATTACTAATGAAAAACTGTTTTTT	CASSPHGGITNEKLFF
-	-	TRBJ1-3	TRBV28	TGTGCCGGAGTGGGCTCTGGAAACACCATATATTTT	CAGVGSGNTIYF
medium-sized	TRBD2	TRBJ2-4	TRBV11-3	TGTGCCAGCAGCTTAGACTCCATTGGACTAGCGTTTGACATTCAGTACTTC	CASSLDSIGLAFDIQYF
few	-	TRBJ1-3	TRBV12-3/TRBV12-4	TGTGCCAGCAGTCTCTCTGGAAACACCATATATTTT	CASSLSGNTIYF
-	-	TRBJ2-3	TRBV2	TGTGCCAGCCGGACGGGGACCACAGATACGCAGTATTTT	CASRTGTTDTQYF
-	-	TRBJ1-2	TRBV30	TGTGCCTGGAGTCATGGGTCCTTCTCCTATGGCTACACCTTC	CAWSHGSFSYGYTF
-	TRBD1	TRBJ2-3	TRBV4-3	TGCGCCGGAGTAAAGCGGGACAGGGAACCCCGCTGGGTCACAGATACGCAGTATTTT	CAGVKRDREPRWVTDTQYF
-	TRBD1	TRBJ1-3	TRBV29-1	TGCAGCGTCCGGACAGGAAACTCTGGAAACACCATATATTTT	CSVRTGNSGNTIYF
-	TRBD2	TRBJ2-3	TRBV3-1/TRBV3-2	TGTGCCAGCGAAAAAGCGGGGGGAAGTCGTACAGATACGCAGTATTTT	CASEKAGGSRTDTQYF
-	TRBD1	TRBJ1-2	TRBV28	TGTGCCAGCAGTTTGGGGATACCGACAGGGGTGGATGGCTACACCTTC	CASSLGIPTGVDGYTF
once	TRBD1	TRBJ1-2	TRBV2	TGTGCCAGCAGTGCAACAGGGGGGACCTATGGCTACACCTTC	CASSATGGTYGYTF
-	TRBD2	TRBJ2-7	TRBV27	TGTGCCAGCAGTTTGACTAGCGGGGCGTCCTACGAGCAGTACTTC	CASSLTSGASYEQYF
-	-	TRBJ1-2	TRBV28	TGTGCCAGCAGTCAGGACACAGGCTATGGCTACACCTTC	CASSQDTGYGYTF
-	TRBD2	TRBJ2-7	TRBV7-2	TGTGCCAGCAGCTTAGGCGGGGGTGCCTACGAGCAGTACTTC	CASSLGGGAYEQYF
-	-	TRBJ1-4	TRBV5-1	TGCGCCAGCGCAGAAGCAACTAATGAAAAACTGTTTTTT	CASAEATNEKLFF
-	TRBD1	TRBJ1-4	TRBV7-2	TGTGCCAGCAGCTTTCCCGGGACAGGAGAAAAACTGTTTTTT	CASSFPGTGEKLFF
-	-	TRBJ2-3	TRBV7-9	TGTGCCAGCAGCTTAGCGGTGCAGGGGAGGGCAGATACGCAGTATTTT	CASSLAVQGRADTQYF
-	TRBD1	TRBJ1-1	TRBV27	TGTGCCAGCAGCCTCAGGGGGCTGAACACTGAAGCTTTCTTT	CASSLRGLNTEAFF
-	TRBD2	TRBJ2-5	TRBV24-1	TGTGCCACCAGTGATTCGGCAACGGGGCGGGGGGAGACCCAGTACTTC	CATSDSATGRGETQYF
-	-	TRBJ1-4	TRBV4-1	TGCGCCAGCAGCTCCCGAGCGGCGACAACTAATGAAAAACTGTTTTTT	CASSSRAATTNEKLFF
once	-	TRBJ1-2	TRBV7-2	TGTGCCAGCAGCTTAGGGTTTTTCTATGGCTACACCTTC	CASSLGFFYGYTF
-	-	TRBJ2-1	TRBV7-2	TGTGCCAGCAGCTTAGAGGCAGGGCCGCCTCCGCAGCTCTTC	CASSLEAGPPPQLF
-	TRBD1	TRBJ1-1	TRBV5-1	TGCGCCAGCAGCTTGGGACAGGGGGCCGCGACCACTGAAGCTTTCTTT	CASSLGQGAATTEAFF
-	-	TRBJ1-2	TRBV29-1	TGCAGCGTTGAAGATCTCGGCAGGGGCTATGGCTACACCTTC	CSVEDLGRGYGYTF
-	-	TRBJ1-6	TRBV7-9	TGTGCCAGCAGCTTAGAAGTTCGAAATTCACCCCTCCACTTT	CASSLEVRNSPLHF
-	-	TRBJ2-3	TRBV6-4	TGTGCCAGCAGTACAGACCCCCGAGATACGCAGTATTTT	CASSTDPRDTQYF
once	TRBD1	TRBJ2-3	TRBV5-1	TGCGCCAGCAGCCGAACCGGGACAGGGGTAGATACGCAGTATTTT	CASSRTGTGVDTQYF
-	-	TRBJ2-1	TRBV28	TGTGCGAGCAGGAGACAATCCTACAATGAGCAGTTCTTC	CASRRQSYNEQFF
once	-	TRBJ1-1	TRBV20-1	TGCAGTGCTAGTGTTGTCGGGGGTAGTGAGGCTTTCTTT	CSASVVGGSEAFF
-	-	TRBJ1-2	TRBV5-6	TGTGCCAGCAGCGTCCAGAGTGGATATGGCTACACCTTC	CASSVQSGYGYTF
-	-	TRBJ2-7	TRBV25-1	TGTGCCAGCGTTTACGAGCAGTACTTC	CASVYEQYF
-	-	TRBJ1-1	TRBV6-5	TGTGCCAGCACCCTTGGTCGGGCGACTGAAGCTTTCTTT	CASTLGRATEAFF
-	-	TRBJ2-2	TRBV7-9	TGTGCCAGCAGCTCCGCCGCCGGGGAGCTGTTTTTT	CASSSAAGELFF
-	-	TRBJ1-5	TRBV2	TGTGCCAGCAGTGAATTTGCGGGTAGGCAGCCCCAGCATTTT	CASSEFAGRQPQHF
once	-	TRBJ2-5	TRBV6-5	TGTGCCAGTAGTAGGGTCGGGAACCGTCGAGAGACCCAGTACTTC	CASSRVGNRRETQYF
-	-	TRBJ1-5	TRBV7-2	TGTGCCAGCAGCTTAGAACGAGGGCCCCAGCATTTT	CASSLERGPQHF
-	-	TRBJ1-5	TRBV29-1	TGCAGCGTTCGGGAGTTCAATCAGCCCCAGCATTTT	CSVREFNQPQHF
-	TRBD1	TRBJ2-7	TRBV2	TGTGCCAGCAGTGGAGGACAGGGAGTGCCCGAGCAGTACTTC	CASSGGQGVPEQYF
once	-	TRBJ2-5	TRBV19	TGTGCCAGTAGTTTGGGACACCCCTCCCGGACCCAGTACTTC	CASSLGHPSRTQYF
few	-	TRBJ2-2	TRBV11-1	TGTGCCAGCAGCTTAGGAGGCGCCGGGGAGCTGTTTTTT	CASSLGGAGELFF
-	-	TRBJ1-6	TRBV3-1/TRBV3-2	TGTGCCAGCAGCCTGAGGGATTTCTCACCCCTCCACTTT	CASSLRDFSPLHF
once	TRBD1	TRBJ2-7	TRBV6-5	TGTGCCAGCAGTACGGGACAGAGTATCTCCTACGAGCAGTACTTC	CASSTGQSISYEQYF
-	TRBD1	TRBJ1-3	TRBV18	TGTGCCAGCTCACCATCCGACAGGGGGCTTGGAAACACCATATATTTT	CASSPSDRGLGNTIYF
once	-	TRBJ1-4	TRBV6-5	TGTGCCAGCAGTTACTCGAGCCGTTTGGGGGAAAAACTGTTTTTT	CASSYSSRLGEKLFF
once	-	TRBJ2-7	TRBV28	TGTGCCGTAACCCCGGGGGAAGTTTACGAGCAGTACTTC	CAVTPGEVYEQYF
-	TRBD1	TRBJ1-1	TRBV2	TGTGCCAGCGTGGAGCAGGGGGGTACTGAAGCTTTCTTT	CASVEQGGTEAFF
-	-	TRBJ1-6	TRBV30	TGTGCCTGGAGGGTTCGGAATAATTCACCCCTCCACTTT	CAWRVRNNSPLHF
-	TRBD2	TRBJ2-7	TRBV7-2	TGTGCCAGCAGGTTACGTAACATGGGACTAGCGGAAACCTACGAGCAGTACTTC	CASRLRNMGLAETYEQYF
-	-	TRBJ1-2	TRBV4-1	TGCGCCAGCAGCCAAGAGGCGATAGAGTGGAGCTATGGCTACACCTTC	CASSQEAIEWSYGYTF